This T cell receptor beta chain was sequenced in a study of cytomegalovirus exposure and HLA in healthy donors. Study background: A subsequent analysis reported that the 95 to 150 validation repertoires were produced on the same platform that had also been used for the roughly 700 first-cohort repertoires.

The data were produced by immunoSEQ multiplex PCR, yet TCRdb's version contains in-frame clones alone and is incomplete. The sample shows a few hundred thousand clones, roughly 90% of them seen only once. Remarks on this clone: Antigen: not known.

Findings and caveats of the study: Subsequent analysis showed first-cohort TCR clusters tending to co-occur in 120 or so validation repertoires. The study flagged some 180 TCR beta chains as cytomegalovirus-associated. Most TCR sequences were uncommon, yet certain public TCRs appeared in many donors.

V shed 3 bases and J 6 bases; nucleotides not matched to a gene: 3. The CDR3 runs 13 residues. The germline V gene encodes CDR1 KGHSH and CDR2 LQKENI. The specimen was PBMCs. The receptor comes from a man aged 30 to 45 in good health and CMV-seronegative. The gene calls are TRBV18 and TRBJ2-7, with 9 nucleotides matching TRBD1. In DNA form, the CDR3 reads TGTGCCAGCTCACCGCTGGACAGGGGCGAGCAGTACTTC. Translating gives CASSPLDRGEQYF.